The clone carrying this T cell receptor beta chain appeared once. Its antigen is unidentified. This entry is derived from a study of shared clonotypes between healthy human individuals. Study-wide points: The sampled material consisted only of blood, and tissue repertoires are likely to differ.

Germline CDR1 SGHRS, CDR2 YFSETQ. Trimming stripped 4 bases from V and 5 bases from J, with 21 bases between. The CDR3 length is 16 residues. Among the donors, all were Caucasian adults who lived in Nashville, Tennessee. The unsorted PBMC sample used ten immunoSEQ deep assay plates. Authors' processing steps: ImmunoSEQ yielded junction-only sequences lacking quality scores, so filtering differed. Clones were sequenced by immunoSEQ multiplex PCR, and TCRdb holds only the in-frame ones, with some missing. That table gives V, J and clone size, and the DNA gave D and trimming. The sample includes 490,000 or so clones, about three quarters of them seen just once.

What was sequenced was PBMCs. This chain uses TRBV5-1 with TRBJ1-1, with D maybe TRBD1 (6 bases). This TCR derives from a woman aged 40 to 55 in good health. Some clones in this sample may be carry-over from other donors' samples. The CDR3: CASSPTLSGRGTEAFF. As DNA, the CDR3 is TGCGCCAGCAGCCCGACCCTTTCCGGGAGGGGGACTGAAGCTTTCTTT.